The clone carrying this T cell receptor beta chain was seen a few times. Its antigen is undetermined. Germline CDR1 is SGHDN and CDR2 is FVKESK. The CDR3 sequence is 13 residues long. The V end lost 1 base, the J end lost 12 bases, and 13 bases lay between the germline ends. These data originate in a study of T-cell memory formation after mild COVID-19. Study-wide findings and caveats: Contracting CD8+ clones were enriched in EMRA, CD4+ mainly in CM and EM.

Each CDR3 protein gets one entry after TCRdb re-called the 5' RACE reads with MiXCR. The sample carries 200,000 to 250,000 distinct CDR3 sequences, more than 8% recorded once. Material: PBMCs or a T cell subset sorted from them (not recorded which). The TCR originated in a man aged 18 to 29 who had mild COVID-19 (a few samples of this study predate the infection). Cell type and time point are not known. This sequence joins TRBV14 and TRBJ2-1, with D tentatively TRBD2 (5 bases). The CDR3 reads CASSQGTQRGQFF. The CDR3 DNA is TGTGCCAGCAGCCAAGGGACCCAACGGGGGCAGTTCTTC.